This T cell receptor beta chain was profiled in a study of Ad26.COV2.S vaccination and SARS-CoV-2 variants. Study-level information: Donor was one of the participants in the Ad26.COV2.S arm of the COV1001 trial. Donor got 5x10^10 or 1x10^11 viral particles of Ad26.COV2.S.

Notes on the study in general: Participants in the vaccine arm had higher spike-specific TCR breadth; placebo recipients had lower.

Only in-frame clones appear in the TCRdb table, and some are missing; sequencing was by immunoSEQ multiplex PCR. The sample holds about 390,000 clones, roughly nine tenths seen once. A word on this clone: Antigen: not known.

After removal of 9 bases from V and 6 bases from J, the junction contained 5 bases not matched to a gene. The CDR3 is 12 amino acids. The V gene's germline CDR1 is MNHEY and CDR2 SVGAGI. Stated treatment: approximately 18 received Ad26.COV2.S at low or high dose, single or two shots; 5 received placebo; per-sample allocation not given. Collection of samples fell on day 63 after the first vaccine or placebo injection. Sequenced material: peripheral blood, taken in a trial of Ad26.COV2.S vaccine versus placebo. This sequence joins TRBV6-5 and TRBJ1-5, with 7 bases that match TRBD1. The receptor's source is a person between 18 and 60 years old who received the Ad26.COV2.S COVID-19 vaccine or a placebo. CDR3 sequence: CASTGDGQPQHF. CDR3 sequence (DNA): TGTGCCAGTACAGGGGACGGTCAGCCCCAGCATTTT.